The 4 T cell receptor beta chains listed next were all sequenced from one sample in a study of response to subunit inactivated influenza vaccine. TCRdb re-called the RT-PCR reads with MiXCR, one entry per CDR3 protein. The table shows 530,000 or so distinct CDR3 sequences, with over 25% occurring only once. Here the sequenced sample was CD4+ T cells sorted from PBMCs, taken about 5 days after vaccination. These receptors all stem from a man aged 45 to 65 who received an inactivated influenza vaccine.

This clonotype showed up just a few times. The chain combines TRBV7-2 with TRBJ2-7, with D perhaps TRBD1 (6 bases). V shed 5 bases and J shed 2 bases, with 13 bases lying between them. CDR3 size: 14 residues. Germline CDR1 and CDR2: SGHTA and FQGNSA. The CDR3 DNA reads as TGTGCCAGCAGCCAAGACAGGCATACCTACGAGCAGTACTTC. Its translation: CASSQDRHTYEQYF.

This clonotype was detected once. This chain connects TRBV4-2 to TRBJ2-5; D unresolved. This CDR3 is 16 amino acids long. Trimming cost V 0 bases and J 3 bases, with 14 bases left between them. The germline V gene has CDR1 LGHNA and CDR2 YNFKEQ. CDR3 coding DNA: TGTGCCAGCAGCCAAGATTGGCGACGACAAAAAGAGACCCAGTACTTC. Its translation: CASSQDWRRQKETQYF.

The gene calls are TRBV28 and TRBJ2-1; the D is unclear. The germline CDR1 and CDR2 sequences are MDHEN and SYDVKM. This CDR3 is 14 amino acids long. Trimming left V 6 bases short and J 5 bases short, with 14 bases between. The CDR3 nucleotides read TGTGCCAGCAGCCCACGGGCGGTTAACAATGAGCAGTTCTTC. It is translated as CASSPRAVNNEQFF.

This clonotype was seen at least ten times. The rearrangement joins TRBV5-1 to TRBJ2-1; 16 bases map to TRBD2. This CDR3 is 16 amino acids long. Germline V gene lookup returns CDR1 SGHRS and CDR2 YFSETQ. Losses at the gene ends were 4 bases for V and 10 bases for J; bases not matched to a gene: 8. The CDR3, as DNA: TGCGCCAGCAGCGCTTCGGGACTAGCGGGGGGGCGGGAGCAGTTCTTC. Translation gives CASSASGLAGGREQFF.